This entry is about one T cell receptor beta chain. This specimen comes from a study of shared clonotypes between healthy human individuals. The wider study: A couple of women and a few men aged 18 to 49 made up the donors.

The table came from immunoSEQ multiplex PCR; TCRdb's copy has only in-frame clones and leaves some out. The sample includes around 1.9 million clones, 80% to 95% of them seen just once. Terminally differentiated effector memory CD45RA+ cells were excluded by CCR7 positive selection of CD45RO-negative cells. Germline-derived CDR1 and CDR2 are MGHDK and SYGVNS. The CDR3 runs to 15 residues. V was cut by 1 base and J by 3 bases, with 12 bases left in between. Sequencing was performed on naive CD8+ T cells from PBMCs. This TCR was sampled from a young man in good health. Some clones in this sample may be carry-over from other donors' samples. The chain carries TRBV25-1 and TRBJ1-1; no clear D gene. The CDR3 sequence: CASSESRSFYTEAFF. The CDR3 DNA reads as TGTGCCAGCAGTGAATCAAGGAGTTTTTACACTGAAGCTTTCTTT.